The rows below give T cell receptor beta chains drawn from one sample of a study of control samples from healthy donors and cancer patients. Generated by immunoSEQ multiplex PCR, the TCRdb table keeps only in-frame clones and is missing some. This repertoire shows hundreds of thousands of clones, over 75% found once; its top ten account for 6% to 7%. The sample taken for sequencing was PBMCs. These receptors originate from a man aged 35 to 55 with head and neck cancer. The CDR3 runs from the conserved cysteine through the conserved F or W. Each record gives: clone size, J gene, D gene, V gene, CDR3 DNA, CDR3 protein. The D gene is left open where the match is weak. Size values are once, few and many counts, or a class for expanded clones, and some rows have none.

NA TRBJ1-2 NA TRBV10-3 TGTGCCATCAACGAGGGCCCCCGGGACTATGGCTACACCTTC CAINEGPRDYGYTF
NA TRBJ1-1 NA TRBV6-2/TRBV6-3 TGTGCCAGCAGTTACTCGATCGGCAGGGGAACTGAAGCTTTCTTT CASSYSIGRGTEAFF
NA TRBJ1-4 NA TRBV30 TGTGCCTGGACTCCGGCAGGGCCCGAAAAACTGTTTTTT CAWTPAGPEKLFF
NA TRBJ2-7 NA TRBV15 TGTGCCACCAGCAGAGGTCCCCGGGGGCAGAATTCCTACGAGCAGTACTTC CATSRGPRGQNSYEQYF
NA TRBJ2-1 NA TRBV5-6 TGTGCCAGCAGCTTGTGGGGGGCGCCCCACAATGAGCAGTTCTTC CASSLWGAPHNEQFF
NA TRBJ1-4 TRBD1 TRBV6-6 TGTGCCAGCAGTTACGGACAGGCTCGCCAAAAACTGTTTTTT CASSYGQARQKLFF
NA TRBJ1-2 NA TRBV5-1 TGCGCCAGCAGCTTGGACATGGGGGGCAGCTATGGCTACACCTTC CASSLDMGGSYGYTF
NA TRBJ2-3 TRBD2 TRBV20-1 TGCAGTGCTAGTCTCCCTAGCGGGAGTTATACGCAGTATTTT CSASLPSGSYTQYF
NA TRBJ2-5 NA TRBV13 TGTGCCAGCAGCTTAGGGGGCGTGGGTCAAGAGACCCAGTACTTC CASSLGGVGQETQYF
NA TRBJ1-5 NA TRBV7-3 TGTGCCACCCACCCGAGCGGGGGCTCCAATCAGCCCCAGCATTTT CATHPSGGSNQPQHF
NA TRBJ1-5 NA TRBV4-2 TGTGCCAGCAGCCAGAATAGCAATCAGCCCCAGCATTTT CASSQNSNQPQHF
NA TRBJ1-1 NA TRBV6-5 TGTGCCAGCAGTTACGCAGACCCACGGACTGAAGCTTTCTTT CASSYADPRTEAFF
NA TRBJ2-7 TRBD2 TRBV6-5 TGTGCCAGCATCACGGGAGGTCGATCCTACGAGCAGTACTTC CASITGGRSYEQYF
NA TRBJ2-5 NA TRBV11-2 TGTGCCAGCAGCTTATCAGGGACCCAGTACTTC CASSLSGTQYF
NA TRBJ2-3 TRBD2 TRBV3-1/TRBV3-2 TGTGCCAGCAGCCTCGGGACTAAATCATCAGATACGCAGTATTTT CASSLGTKSSDTQYF
NA TRBJ1-2 TRBD1 TRBV5-1 TGCGCCAGCAGCTTGAGGGACAGGGACTATGGCTACACCTTC CASSLRDRDYGYTF
NA TRBJ1-1 TRBD1 TRBV15 TGTGCCACCAGCAGAGAGGGACAGGGAATTGAGTGGAGCACTGAAGCTTTCTTT CATSREGQGIEWSTEAFF
once TRBJ1-2 NA TRBV12-3/TRBV12-4 TGTGCCAGCAGTTTGCAGGGCCCATATGGCTACACCTTC CASSLQGPYGYTF
NA TRBJ1-2 NA TRBV23-1 TGCGCCAGCAGTCAATCGGGGGGAAGGTCTCACTATGGCTACACCTTC CASSQSGGRSHYGYTF
once TRBJ2-7 NA TRBV4-3 TGCGCCAGCAGCCAAGATTACAGGACTTACGAGCAGTACTTC CASSQDYRTYEQYF
NA TRBJ2-5 TRBD1 TRBV18 TGTGCCAGCTCACAGGGACAGGAAGAGACCCAGTACTTC CASSQGQEETQYF
many TRBJ2-7 NA TRBV14 TGTGCCAGCAGCCAAGGAGGGACTGCGATCCACGAGCAGTACTTC CASSQGGTAIHEQYF
NA TRBJ1-1 NA TRBV6-5 TGTGCCAGCAGTCGCCCTGCTTCCAGAGGCACTGAAGCTTTCTTT CASSRPASRGTEAFF
NA TRBJ1-3 NA TRBV19 TGTGCCAGTAGAACTATTCAGGGTTCCTCTGGAAACACCATATATTTT CASRTIQGSSGNTIYF
NA TRBJ2-2 NA TRBV14 TGTGCCAGCAGCCAAGTAGGTCGCGGTTACACCGGGGAGCTGTTTTTT CASSQVGRGYTGELFF